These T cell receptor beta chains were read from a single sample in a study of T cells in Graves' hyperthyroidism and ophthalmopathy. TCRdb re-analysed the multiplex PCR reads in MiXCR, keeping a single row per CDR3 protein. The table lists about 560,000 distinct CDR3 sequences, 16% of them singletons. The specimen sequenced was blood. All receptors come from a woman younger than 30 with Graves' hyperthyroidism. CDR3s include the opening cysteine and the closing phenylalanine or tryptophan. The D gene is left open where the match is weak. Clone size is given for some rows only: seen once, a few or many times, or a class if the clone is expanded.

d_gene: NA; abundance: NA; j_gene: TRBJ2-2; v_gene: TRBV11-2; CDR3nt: TGTGCCAGCAGCTTAGACCGGGAGAGGTCCACCGGGGAGCTGTTTTTT; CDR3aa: CASSLDRERSTGELFF
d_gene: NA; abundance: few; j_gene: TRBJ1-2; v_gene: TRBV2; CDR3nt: TGTGCCAGCAGTGAATCTTCAGAAGTTCGTGGCTACACCTTC; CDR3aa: CASSESSEVRGYTF
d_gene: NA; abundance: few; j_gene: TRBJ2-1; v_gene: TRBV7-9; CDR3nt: TGTGCCAGCAGCTTAAGGGGGTGGGATGAGCAGTTCTTC; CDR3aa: CASSLRGWDEQFF
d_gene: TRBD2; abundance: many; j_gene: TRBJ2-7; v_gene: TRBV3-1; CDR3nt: TGTGCCAGCAGGCCGGGACTAGCGGGAGGTCTCTCCTACGAGCAGTACTTC; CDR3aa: CASRPGLAGGLSYEQYF
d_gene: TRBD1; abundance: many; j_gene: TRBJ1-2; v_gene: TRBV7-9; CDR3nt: TGTGCCAGCAGCTTAGCCCTCCCGGGACAGGGGGCGGCCTATGGCTACACCTTC; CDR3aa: CASSLALPGQGAAYGYTF
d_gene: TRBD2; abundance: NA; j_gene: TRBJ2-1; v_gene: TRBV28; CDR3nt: TGTGCCACCGGACTAGCGGGACGTCGGACCTACAATGAGCAGTTCTTC; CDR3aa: CATGLAGRRTYNEQFF
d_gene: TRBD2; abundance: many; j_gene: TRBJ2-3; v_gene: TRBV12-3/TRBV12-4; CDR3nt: TGTGCCAGCGCATTCGGACTAGCGGGAGCAGATACGCAGTATTTT; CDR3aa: CASAFGLAGADTQYF
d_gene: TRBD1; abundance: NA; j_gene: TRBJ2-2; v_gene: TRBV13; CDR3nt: TGTGCCAGCAGCTCCTGGGACAGGGACCGGGAGCTGTTTTTT; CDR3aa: CASSSWDRDRELFF
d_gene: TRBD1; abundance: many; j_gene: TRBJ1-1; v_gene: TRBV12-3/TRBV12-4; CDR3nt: TGTGCCAGCAGTTTCCTACAGGGGCGAGCTTTCTTT; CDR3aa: CASSFLQGRAFF
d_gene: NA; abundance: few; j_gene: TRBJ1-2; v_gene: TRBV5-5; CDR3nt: TGTGCCAGCAGCCGACCCGACTATGGCTACACCTTC; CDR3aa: CASSRPDYGYTF
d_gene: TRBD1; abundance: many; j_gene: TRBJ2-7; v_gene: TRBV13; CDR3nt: TGTGCCAGCAGCTTACGTCAGGGGGTGACCTACGAGCAGTACTTC; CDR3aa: CASSLRQGVTYEQYF
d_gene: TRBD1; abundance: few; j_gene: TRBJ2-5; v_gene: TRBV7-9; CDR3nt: TGTGCCAGCAGCTTCATGGGACAGGGGGAGGAGACCCAGTACTTC; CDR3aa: CASSFMGQGEETQYF
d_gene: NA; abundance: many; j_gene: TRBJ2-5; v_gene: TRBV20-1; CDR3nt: TGCAGTGCTAGAGCCCTCGAGACCCAGTACTTC; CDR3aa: CSARALETQYF
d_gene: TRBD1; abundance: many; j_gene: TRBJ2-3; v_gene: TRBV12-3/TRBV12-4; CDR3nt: TGTGCCAGCAGTTCCCGGGACAGGGCCGCAGATACGCAGTATTTT; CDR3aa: CASSSRDRAADTQYF
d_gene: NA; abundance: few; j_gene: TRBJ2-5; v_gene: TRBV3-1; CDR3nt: TGTGCCAGCAGCCAAGAAATCGGGTTGGGAGAGACCCAGTACTTC; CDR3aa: CASSQEIGLGETQYF
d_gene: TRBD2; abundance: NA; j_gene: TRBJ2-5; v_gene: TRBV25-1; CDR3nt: TGTGCCAGCAGTGGAGGGACTACTATCCAAGAGACCCAGTACTTC; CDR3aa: CASSGGTTIQETQYF
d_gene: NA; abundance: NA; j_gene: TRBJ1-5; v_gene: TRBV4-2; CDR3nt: TGTGCCAGCAGCCAAGATCTCGTTCGGCGGGGCAATCAGCCCCAGCATTTT; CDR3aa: CASSQDLVRRGNQPQHF
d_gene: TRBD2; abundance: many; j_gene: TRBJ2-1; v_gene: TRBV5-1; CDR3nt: TGCGCCAGCAGCTTACCGCTAGCGGGGGGTTTATACAATGAGCAGTTCTTC; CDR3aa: CASSLPLAGGLYNEQFF
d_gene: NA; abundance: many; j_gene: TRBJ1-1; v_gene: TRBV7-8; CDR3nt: TGTGCCAGCAGCCCACTCAAGGAAGCTTTCTTT; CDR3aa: CASSPLKEAFF
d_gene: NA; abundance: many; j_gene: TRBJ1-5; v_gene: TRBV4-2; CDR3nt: TGTGCCAGCAGCCAAGATCGCATTGGCGTTTTGCCCCAGCATTTT; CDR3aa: CASSQDRIGVLPQHF
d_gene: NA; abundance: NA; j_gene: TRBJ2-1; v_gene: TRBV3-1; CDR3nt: TGTGCCAGCAGGCCGGAGGGAACTTACAATGAGCAGTTCTTC; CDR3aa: CASRPEGTYNEQFF